This T cell receptor beta chain was sequenced during a study of T cell changes during pregnancy in multiple sclerosis (dated by TCRdb to between 2019 and 2020). With respect to the entire study: In women with multiple sclerosis, the researchers looked at how the T cell repertoire shifted as pregnancy progressed.

The CDR3 sequence holds 14 residues, the cysteine and phenylalanine included. Of all the DNA, just the CDR3 is kept, 42 bases in frame from base 1. At the junction V is shortened by 6 bases and J by 7 bases; bases outside the gene matches: 6. Taken from the germline V gene, the CDR1 and CDR2 loops are SNHLY and FYNNEI. Concerning this clone itself: Its antigen remains undetermined. The sample holds no much larger clone one base away, and base qualities are not on file.

The protocol used for the library was the immunoSEQ multiplex PCR assay. TCRdb re-hosts the immuneACCESS table, in-frame sequences only. Its copies lack some clones; in the studies checked, an unresolved V gene accounts for under half of them, and the cause for the rest is not known. The sample has around 130,000 clones on record, roughly 97% of them singletons. Around 0.4% of the sample is taken by the ten largest. Recombination joined TRBV2 with TRBJ1-6; TRBD1 agrees with 7 junctional bases. This sequence was found in a female donor with multiple sclerosis, enrolled in a pregnancy study. Sequenced material: peripheral blood, taken after pregnancy. The CDR3 protein sequence reads: CASRGTAPNSPLHF. The nucleotides are TGTGCCAGCAGGGGGACAGCCCCGAATTCACCCCTCCACTTT.